This T cell receptor beta chain came from a study of PD-1 blockade in classical Hodgkin lymphoma. General study points: Newly diagnosed patients reportedly had lower baseline TCR diversity than healthy donors. The repertoire differences lack a defined cause, possibly disease activity or prior therapy.

Assay: immunoSEQ multiplex PCR; the TCRdb copy retains only in-frame clones and omits some. The data hold more than 50,000 clones, with roughly nine tenths observed a single time. In its sample, this clone is medium-sized (0.01 to 0.1%). Its antigen is not known. Exposure to brentuximab vedotin varied, and each patient had relapsed following autologous stem cell transplantation. The material sequenced was peripheral blood mononuclear cells (PBMCs), taken at baseline. The receptor was derived from a human donor with classical Hodgkin lymphoma.

Here the CDR3 reads CASRLGGGNSPLHF. In DNA, the CDR3 is TGTGCAAGTCGCTTAGGGGGGGGGAATTCACCCCTCCACTTT. V and J are TRBV12-2 and TRBJ1-6. TRBV12-2 is described as a pseudogene. The CDR3 extends over 14 amino acids.